The sequence of this T cell receptor (beta chain) was determined in a study of identical twins. This clonotype was counted many times. Its antigen is unidentified. Template switching (which added a universal primer site) was used, and cDNA carried unique molecular identifiers. Each CDR3 protein is one row after TCRdb ran MiXCR on the 5' RACE reads. The sample holds around 250,000 distinct CDR3 sequences, 6.5% seen once. Findings of the study overall: In cord blood, abundant beta clonotypes had fewer insertions; memory showed no trend. Low generation-probability sequences were in excess among twin-shared out-of-frame alpha sequences.

CDR3 length: 15 amino acids. V lost 4 bases, J lost 0 bases, and 15 bases lay in between. Germline assignment: CDR1 SQVTM and CDR2 ANQGSEA. These data were also filed under a second study, of T cells expressing NK-cell markers. From that report: Underlying the TCR beta repertoires were sorted CD3+CD56+NKG2C+, CD3+CD56+NKG2C- and CD3+CD56-NKG2C+ T cells.

This clonotype was sampled from a woman under 30 in good health. Sequences were obtained from CD8+ T cells sorted from blood. The V call is TRBV29-1, the J call TRBJ1-2; tentative D call: TRBD1 (6 bases). The CDR3 DNA sequence: TGCAGCGTTGTCTCCCCCTCAGGGGCTAACTATGGCTACACCTTC. Translation: CSVVSPSGANYGYTF.